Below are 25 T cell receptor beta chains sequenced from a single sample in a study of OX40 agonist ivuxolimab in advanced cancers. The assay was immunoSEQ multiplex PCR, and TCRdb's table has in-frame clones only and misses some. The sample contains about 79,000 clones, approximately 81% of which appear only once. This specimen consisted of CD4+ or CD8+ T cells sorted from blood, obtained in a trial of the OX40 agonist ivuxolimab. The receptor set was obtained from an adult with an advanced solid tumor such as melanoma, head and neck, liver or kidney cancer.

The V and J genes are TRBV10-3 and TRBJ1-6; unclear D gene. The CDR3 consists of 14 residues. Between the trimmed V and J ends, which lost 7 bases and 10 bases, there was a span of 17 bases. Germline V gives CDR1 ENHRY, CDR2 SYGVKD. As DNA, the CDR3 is TGTGCCATCACTCCGGGTCTTTTGGGATCACCCCTCCACTTT. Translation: CAITPGLLGSPLHF.

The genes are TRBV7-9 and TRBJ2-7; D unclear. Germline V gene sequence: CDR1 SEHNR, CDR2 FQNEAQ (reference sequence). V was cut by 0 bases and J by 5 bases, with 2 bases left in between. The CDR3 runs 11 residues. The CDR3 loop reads CASSLAHEQYF. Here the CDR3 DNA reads TGTGCCAGCAGCTTAGCGCACGAGCAGTACTTC.

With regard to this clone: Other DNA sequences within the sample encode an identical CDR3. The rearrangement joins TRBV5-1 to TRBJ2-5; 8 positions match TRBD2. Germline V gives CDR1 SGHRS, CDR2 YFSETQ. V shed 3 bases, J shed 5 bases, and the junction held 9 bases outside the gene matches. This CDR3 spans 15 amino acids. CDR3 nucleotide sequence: TGCGCCAGCAGCTCACAAGACCCGGGAGGGGAGACCCAGTACTTC. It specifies CASSSQDPGGETQYF.

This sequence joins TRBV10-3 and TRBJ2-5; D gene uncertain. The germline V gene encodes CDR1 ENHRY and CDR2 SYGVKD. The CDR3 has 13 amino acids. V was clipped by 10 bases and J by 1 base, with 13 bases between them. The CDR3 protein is CATSFLTQETQYF. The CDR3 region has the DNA TGTGCCACGTCCTTTCTGACCCAAGAGACCCAGTACTTC.

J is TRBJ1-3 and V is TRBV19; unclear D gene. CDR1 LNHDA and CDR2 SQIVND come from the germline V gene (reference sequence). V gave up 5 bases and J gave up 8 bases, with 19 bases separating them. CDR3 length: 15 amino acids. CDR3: CASSFNPGRLDTIYF. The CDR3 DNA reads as TGTGCCAGTAGTTTCAATCCCGGTCGGTTAGACACCATATATTTT.

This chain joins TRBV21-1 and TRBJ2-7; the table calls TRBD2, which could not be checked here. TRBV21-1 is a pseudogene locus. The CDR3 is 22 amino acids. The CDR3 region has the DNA TGTGCCAGCAGCAAAGTGCGCTGGTTGTTTTTCTCGGGGAGCCCCGGACGGTACGAGCAGTACTTC. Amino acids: CASSKVRWLFFSGSPGRYEQYF.

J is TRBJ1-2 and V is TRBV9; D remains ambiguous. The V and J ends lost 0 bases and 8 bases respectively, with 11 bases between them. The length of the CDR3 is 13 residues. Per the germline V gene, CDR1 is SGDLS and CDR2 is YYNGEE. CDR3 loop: CASSVEKGYGYTF. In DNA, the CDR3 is TGTGCCAGCAGCGTAGAAAAAGGGTACGGCTACACCTTC. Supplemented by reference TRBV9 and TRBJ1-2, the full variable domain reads DSGVTQTPKHLITATGQRVTLRCSPRSGDLSVYWYQQSLDQGLQFLIQYYNGEERAKGNILERFSAQQFPDLHSELNLSSLELGDSALYFCASSVEKGYGYTFGSGTRLTVV.

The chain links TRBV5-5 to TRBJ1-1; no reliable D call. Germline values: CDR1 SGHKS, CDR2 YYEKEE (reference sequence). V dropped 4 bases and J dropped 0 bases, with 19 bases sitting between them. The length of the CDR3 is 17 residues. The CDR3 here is CASSQDYAGNMNTEAFF. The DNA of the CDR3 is TGTGCCAGCAGCCAAGACTATGCAGGTAACATGAACACTGAAGCTTTCTTT.

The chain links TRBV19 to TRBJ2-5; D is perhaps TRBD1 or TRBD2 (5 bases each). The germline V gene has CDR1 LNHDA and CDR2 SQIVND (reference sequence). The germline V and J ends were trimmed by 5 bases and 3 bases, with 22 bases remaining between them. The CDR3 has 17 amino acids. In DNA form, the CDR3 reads TGTGCCAGTAGTCCCACACTACGGGACCCGGAGAAAGAGACCCAGTACTTC. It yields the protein CASSPTLRDPEKETQYF.

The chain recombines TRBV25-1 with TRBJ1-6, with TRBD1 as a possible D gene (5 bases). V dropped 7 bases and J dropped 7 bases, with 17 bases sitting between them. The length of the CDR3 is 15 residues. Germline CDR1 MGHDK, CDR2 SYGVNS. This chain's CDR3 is CASKHQDRLNSPLHF. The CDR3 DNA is TGTGCCAGCAAACATCAAGACAGACTCAATTCACCCCTCCACTTT.

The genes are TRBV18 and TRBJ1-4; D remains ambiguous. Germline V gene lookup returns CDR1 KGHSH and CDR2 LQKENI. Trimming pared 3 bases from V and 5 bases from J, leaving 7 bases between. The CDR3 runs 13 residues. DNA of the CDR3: TGTGCCAGCTCACCCACATTAAATGAAAAACTGTTTTTT. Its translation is CASSPTLNEKLFF.

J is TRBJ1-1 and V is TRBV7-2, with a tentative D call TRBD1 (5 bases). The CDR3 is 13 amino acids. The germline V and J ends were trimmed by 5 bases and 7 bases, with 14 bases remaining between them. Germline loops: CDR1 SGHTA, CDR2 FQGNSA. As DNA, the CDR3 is TGTGCCAGCAGCAGTTATTCGGGACTTGAAGCTTTCTTT. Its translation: CASSSYSGLEAFF.

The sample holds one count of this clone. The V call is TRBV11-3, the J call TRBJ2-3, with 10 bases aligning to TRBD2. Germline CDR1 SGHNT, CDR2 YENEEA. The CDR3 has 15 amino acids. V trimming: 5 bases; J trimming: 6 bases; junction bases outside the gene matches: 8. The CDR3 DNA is TGTGCCAGCAGCCTTCTCCTAGCGGGGGCTGATACGCAGTATTTT. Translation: CASSLLLAGADTQYF.

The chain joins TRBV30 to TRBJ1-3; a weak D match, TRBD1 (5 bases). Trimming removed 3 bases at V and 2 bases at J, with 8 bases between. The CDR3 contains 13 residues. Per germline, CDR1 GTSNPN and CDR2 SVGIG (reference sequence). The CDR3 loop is CAWSRAPGNTIYF. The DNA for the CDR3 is TGTGCCTGGAGCAGGGCACCTGGAAACACCATATATTTT. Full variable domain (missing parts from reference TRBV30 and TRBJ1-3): SQTIHQWPATLVQPVGSPLSLECTVEGTSNPNLYWYRQAAGRGLQLLFYSVGIGQISSEVPQNLSASRPQDRQFILSSKKLLLSDSGFYLCAWSRAPGNTIYFGEGSWLTVV.

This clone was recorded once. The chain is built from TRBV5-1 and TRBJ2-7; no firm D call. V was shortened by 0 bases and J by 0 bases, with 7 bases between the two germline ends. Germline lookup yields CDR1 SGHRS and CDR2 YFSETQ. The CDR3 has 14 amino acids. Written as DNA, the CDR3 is TGCGCCAGCAGCTTGGCCGGACCCTCCTACGAGCAGTACTTC. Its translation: CASSLAGPSYEQYF.

DNA for the CDR3: TGTGCCAGCAGTTCCGCCCCGGGACAGTTCGTAAGGCAGTACTTC. Its translation: CASSSAPGQFVRQYF. The rearrangement uses TRBV6-5 and TRBJ2-5, with 7 bases lining up with TRBD1. V was pared by 4 bases and J by 11 bases, with 16 bases of the junction left unmatched. The CDR3 runs 15 residues. CDR1 and CDR2 from the germline V gene are MNHEY and SVGAGI.

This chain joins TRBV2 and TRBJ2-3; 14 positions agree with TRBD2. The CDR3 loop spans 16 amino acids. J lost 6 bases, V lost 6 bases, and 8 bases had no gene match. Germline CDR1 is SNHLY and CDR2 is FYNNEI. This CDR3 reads CASRLTSGGDGDTQYF. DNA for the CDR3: TGTGCCAGCAGGTTGACTAGCGGGGGGGATGGGGATACGCAGTATTTT.

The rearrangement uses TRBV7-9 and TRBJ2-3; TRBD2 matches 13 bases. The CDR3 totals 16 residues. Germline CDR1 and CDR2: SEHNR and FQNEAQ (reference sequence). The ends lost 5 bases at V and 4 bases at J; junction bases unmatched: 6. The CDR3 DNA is TGTGCCAGCAGCAGTGGACTAGCGGGAGTGTCAGATACGCAGTATTTT. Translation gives CASSSGLAGVSDTQYF. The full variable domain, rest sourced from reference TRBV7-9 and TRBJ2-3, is DTGVSQNPRHKITKRGQNVTFRCDPISEHNRLYWYRQTLGQGPEFLTYFQNEAQLEKSRLLSDRFSAERPKGSFSTLEIQRTEQGDSAMYLCASSSGLAGVSDTQYFGPGTRLTVL.

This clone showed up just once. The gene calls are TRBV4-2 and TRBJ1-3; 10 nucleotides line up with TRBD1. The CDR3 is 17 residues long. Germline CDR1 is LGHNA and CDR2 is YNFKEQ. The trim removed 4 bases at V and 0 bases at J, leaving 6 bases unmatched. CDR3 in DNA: TGTGCCAGCAGCCCCGGACAGGGGGAGGTCTCTGGAAACACCATATATTTT. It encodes CASSPGQGEVSGNTIYF.

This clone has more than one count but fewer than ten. Here the CDR3 DNA reads TGTGCCAGCAGTGATGTCCGACGCTATGGCTACACCTTC. Translated: CASSDVRRYGYTF. The V and J genes are TRBV2 and TRBJ1-2, with D hard to call. This CDR3 has 13 residues. V was shortened by 3 bases and J by 4 bases, with 9 bases between the two germline ends. Germline V CDR1 and CDR2: SNHLY, FYNNEI. The variable domain in full, completed from reference TRBV2 and TRBJ1-2, reads EPEVTQTPSHQVTQMGQEVILRCVPISNHLYFYWYRQILGQKVEFLVSFYNNEISEKSEIFDDQFSVERPDGSNFTLKIRSTKLEDSAMYFCASSDVRRYGYTFGSGTRLTVV.

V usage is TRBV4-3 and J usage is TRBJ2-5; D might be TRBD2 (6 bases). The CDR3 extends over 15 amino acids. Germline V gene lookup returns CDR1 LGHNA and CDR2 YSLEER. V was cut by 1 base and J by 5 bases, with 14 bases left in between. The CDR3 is CASSQVGSGPETQYF. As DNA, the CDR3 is TGCGCCAGCAGCCAAGTTGGTAGCGGACCGGAGACCCAGTACTTC.

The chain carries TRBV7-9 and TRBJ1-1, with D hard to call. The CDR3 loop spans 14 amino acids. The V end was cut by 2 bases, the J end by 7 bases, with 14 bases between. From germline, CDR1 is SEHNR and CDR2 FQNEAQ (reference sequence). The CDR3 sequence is CASSLPREGLEAFF. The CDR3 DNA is TGTGCCAGCAGCTTACCCAGAGAGGGCCTTGAAGCTTTCTTT.

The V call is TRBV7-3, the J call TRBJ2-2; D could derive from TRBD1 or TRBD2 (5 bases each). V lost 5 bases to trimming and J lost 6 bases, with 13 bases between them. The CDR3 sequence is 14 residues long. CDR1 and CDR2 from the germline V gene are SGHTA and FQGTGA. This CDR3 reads CASSEGFSAGELFF. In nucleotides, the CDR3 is TGTGCCAGCAGCGAGGGGTTTTCAGCCGGGGAGCTGTTTTTT.

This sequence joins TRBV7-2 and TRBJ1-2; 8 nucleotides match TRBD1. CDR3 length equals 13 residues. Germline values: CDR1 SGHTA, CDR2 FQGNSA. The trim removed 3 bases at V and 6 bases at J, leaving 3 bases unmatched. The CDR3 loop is CASSFSGGDGYTF. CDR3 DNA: TGTGCCAGCAGCTTCTCAGGGGGCGATGGCTACACCTTC.

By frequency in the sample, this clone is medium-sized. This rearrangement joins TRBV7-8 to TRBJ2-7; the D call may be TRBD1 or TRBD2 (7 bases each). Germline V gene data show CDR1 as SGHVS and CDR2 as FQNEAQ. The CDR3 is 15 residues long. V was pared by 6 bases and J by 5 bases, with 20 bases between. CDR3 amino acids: CASRGGGTVYHEQYF. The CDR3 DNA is TGTGCCAGCAGGGGGGGAGGGACAGTGTACCACGAGCAGTACTTC. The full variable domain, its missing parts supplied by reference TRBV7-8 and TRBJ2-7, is GAGVSQSPRYKVAKRGQDVALRCDPISGHVSLFWYQQALGQGPEFLTYFQNEAQLDKSGLPSDRFFAERPEGSVSTLKIQRTQQEDSAVYLCASRGGGTVYHEQYFGPGTRLTVT.